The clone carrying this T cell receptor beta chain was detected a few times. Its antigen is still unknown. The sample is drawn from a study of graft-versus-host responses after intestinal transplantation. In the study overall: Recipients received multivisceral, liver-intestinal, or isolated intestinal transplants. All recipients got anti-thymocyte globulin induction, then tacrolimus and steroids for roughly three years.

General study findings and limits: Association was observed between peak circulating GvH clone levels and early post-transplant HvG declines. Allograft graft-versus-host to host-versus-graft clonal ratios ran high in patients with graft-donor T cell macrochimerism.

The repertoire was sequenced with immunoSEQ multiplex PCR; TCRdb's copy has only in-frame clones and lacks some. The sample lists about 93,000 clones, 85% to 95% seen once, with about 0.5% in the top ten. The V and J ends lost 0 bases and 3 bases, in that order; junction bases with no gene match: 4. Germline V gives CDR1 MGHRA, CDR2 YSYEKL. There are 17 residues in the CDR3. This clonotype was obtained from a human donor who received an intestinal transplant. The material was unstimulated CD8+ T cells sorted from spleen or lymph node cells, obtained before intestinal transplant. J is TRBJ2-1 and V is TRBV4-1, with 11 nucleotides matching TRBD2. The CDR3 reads CASSQEGTSGFYNEQFF. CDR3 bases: TGCGCCAGCAGCCAAGAGGGGACTAGCGGCTTCTACAATGAGCAGTTCTTC.